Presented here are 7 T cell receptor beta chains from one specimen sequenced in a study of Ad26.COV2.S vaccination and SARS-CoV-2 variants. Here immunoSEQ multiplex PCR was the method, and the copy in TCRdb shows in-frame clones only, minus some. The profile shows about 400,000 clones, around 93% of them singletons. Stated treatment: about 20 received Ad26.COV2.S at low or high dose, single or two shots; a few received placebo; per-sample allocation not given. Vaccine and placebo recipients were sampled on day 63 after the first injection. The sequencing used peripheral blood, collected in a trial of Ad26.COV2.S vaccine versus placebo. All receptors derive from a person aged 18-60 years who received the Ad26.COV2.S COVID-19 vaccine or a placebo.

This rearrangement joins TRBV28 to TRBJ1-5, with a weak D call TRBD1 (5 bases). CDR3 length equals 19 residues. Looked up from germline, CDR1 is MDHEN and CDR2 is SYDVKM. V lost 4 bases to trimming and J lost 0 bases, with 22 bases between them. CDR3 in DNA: TGTGCCAGCAGTTCCTCGACAGTTGGAGGACGTTATAGCAATCAGCCCCAGCATTTT. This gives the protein CASSSSTVGGRYSNQPQHF.

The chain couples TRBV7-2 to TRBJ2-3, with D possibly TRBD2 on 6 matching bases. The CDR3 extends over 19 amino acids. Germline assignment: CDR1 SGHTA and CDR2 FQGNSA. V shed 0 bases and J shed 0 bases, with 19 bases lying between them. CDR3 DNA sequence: TGTGCCAGCAGCTTAGCGTGGGCGGGGCGGGCCGGAAGCACAGATACGCAGTATTTT. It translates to CASSLAWAGRAGSTDTQYF.

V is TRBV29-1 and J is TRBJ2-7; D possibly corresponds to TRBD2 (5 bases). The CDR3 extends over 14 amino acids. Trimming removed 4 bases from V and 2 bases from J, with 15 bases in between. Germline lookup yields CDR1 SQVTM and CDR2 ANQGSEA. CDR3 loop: CSVVGGTTTYEQYF. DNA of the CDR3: TGCAGCGTTGTAGGAGGTACGACAACCTACGAGCAGTACTTC.

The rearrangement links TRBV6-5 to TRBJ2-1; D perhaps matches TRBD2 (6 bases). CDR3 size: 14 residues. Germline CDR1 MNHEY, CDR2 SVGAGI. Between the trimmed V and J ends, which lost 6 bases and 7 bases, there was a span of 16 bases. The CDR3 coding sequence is TGTGCCAGCAGACGGACCCGCGGAGGGAATGAGCAGTTCTTC. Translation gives CASRRTRGGNEQFF.

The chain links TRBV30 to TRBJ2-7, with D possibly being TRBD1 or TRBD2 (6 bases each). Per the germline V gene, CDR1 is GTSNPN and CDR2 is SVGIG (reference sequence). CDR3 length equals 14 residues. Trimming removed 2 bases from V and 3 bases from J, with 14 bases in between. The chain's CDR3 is CAWSRGVLGYEQYF. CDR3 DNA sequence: TGTGCCTGGAGTAGGGGGGTACTCGGCTACGAGCAGTACTTC.

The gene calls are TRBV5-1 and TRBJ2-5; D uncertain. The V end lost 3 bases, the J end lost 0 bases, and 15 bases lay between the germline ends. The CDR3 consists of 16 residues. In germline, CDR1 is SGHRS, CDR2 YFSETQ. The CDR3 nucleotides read TGCGCCAGCAGCTCCCCGGTTTTGGGCCACCAAGAGACCCAGTACTTC. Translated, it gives CASSSPVLGHQETQYF.

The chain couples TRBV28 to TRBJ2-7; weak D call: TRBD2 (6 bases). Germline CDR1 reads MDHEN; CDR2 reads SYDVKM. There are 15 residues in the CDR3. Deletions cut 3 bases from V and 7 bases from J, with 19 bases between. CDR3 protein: CASSFGSGGVEEQYF. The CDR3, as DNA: TGTGCCAGCAGTTTTGGGTCCGGGGGAGTGGAAGAGCAGTACTTC.